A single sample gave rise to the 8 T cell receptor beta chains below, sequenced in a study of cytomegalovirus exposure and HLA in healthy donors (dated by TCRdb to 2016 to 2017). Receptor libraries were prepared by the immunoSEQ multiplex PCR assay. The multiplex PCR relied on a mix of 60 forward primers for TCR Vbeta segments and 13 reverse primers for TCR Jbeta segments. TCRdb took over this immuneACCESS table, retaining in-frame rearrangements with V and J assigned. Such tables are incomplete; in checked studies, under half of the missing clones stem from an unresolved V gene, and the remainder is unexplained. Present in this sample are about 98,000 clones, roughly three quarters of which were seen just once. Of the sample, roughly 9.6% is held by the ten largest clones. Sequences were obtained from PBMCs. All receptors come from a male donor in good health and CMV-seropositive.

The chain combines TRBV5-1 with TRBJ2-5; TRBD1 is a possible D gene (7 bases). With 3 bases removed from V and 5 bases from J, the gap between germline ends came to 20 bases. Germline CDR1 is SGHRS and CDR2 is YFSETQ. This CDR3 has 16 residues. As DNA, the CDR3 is TGCGCCAGCAGCTGGGGGACAGTGGGGGGCGGGGAGACCCAGTACTTC. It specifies CASSWGTVGGGETQYF. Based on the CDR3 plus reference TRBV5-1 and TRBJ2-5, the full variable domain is KAGVTQTPRYLIKTRGQQVTLSCSPISGHRSVSWYQQTPGQGLQFLFEYFSETQRNKGNFPGRFSGRQFSNSRSEMNVSTLELGDSALYLCASSWGTVGGGETQYFGPGTRLLVL.

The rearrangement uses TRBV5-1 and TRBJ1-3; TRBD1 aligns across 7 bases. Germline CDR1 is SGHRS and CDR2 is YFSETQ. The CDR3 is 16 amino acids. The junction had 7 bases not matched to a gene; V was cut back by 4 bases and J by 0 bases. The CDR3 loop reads CASSPRQGNSGNTIYF. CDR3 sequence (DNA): TGCGCCAGCAGCCCCCGACAGGGAAACTCTGGAAACACCATATATTTT.

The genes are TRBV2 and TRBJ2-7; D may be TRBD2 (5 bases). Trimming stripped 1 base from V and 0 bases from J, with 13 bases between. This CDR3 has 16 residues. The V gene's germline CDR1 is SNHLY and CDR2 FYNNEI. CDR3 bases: TGTGCCAGCAGTGAAGGTGGTTGGGCGGGCTCCTACGAGCAGTACTTC. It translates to CASSEGGWAGSYEQYF.

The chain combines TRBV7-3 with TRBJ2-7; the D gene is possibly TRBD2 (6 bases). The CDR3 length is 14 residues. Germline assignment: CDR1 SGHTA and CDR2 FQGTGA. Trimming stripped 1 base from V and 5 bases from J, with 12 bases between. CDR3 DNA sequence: TGTGCCAGCAGCTTAAGGCGGGGAGACCACGAGCAGTACTTC. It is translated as CASSLRRGDHEQYF.

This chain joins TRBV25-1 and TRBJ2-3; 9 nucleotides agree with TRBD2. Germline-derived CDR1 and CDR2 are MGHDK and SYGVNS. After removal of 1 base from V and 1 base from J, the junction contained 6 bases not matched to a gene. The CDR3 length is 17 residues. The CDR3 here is CASSESSSGGGTDTQYF. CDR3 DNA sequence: TGTGCCAGCAGTGAATCGAGTAGCGGGGGTGGCACAGATACGCAGTATTTT.

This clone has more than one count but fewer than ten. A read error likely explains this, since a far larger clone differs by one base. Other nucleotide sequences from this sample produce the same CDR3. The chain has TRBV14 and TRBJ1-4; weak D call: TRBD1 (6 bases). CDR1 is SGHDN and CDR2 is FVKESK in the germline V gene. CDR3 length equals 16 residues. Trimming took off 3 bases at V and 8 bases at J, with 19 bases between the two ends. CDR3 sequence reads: CASSQRRGGRGEKLFF. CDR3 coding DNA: TGTGCCAGCAGCCAGCGCCGTGGGGGAAGGGGGGAAAAACTGTTTTTT. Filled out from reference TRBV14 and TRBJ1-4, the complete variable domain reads EAGVTQFPSHSVIEKGQTVTLRCDPISGHDNLYWYRRVMGKEIKFLLHFVKESKQDESGMPNNRFLAERTGGTYSTLKVQPAELEDSGVYFCASSQRRGGRGEKLFFGSGTQLSVL.

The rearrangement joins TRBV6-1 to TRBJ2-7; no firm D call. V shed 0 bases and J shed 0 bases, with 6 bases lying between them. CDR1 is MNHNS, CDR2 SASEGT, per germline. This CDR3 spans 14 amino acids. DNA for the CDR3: TGTGCCAGCAGTGAAGCGGGCTTCTCCTACGAGCAGTACTTC. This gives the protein CASSEAGFSYEQYF.

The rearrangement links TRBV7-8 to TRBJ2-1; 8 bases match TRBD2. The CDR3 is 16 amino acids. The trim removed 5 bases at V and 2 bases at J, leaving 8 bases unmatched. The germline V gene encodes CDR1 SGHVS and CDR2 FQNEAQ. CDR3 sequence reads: CASSKKGGRTYNEQFF. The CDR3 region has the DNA TGTGCCAGCAGCAAGAAAGGCGGGAGGACCTACAATGAGCAGTTCTTC.